The T cell receptor beta chain described here comes from a study of blood T cell repertoires in COVID-19. Across the study: The United States, Italy and Spain were the sources of the acute and convalescent COVID-19 samples.

Original data processing: How many nucleated cells were present was estimated from reference gene primer amplification. The method was immunoSEQ multiplex PCR; TCRdb's version includes in-frame clones alone and lacks a portion of them. Clonal size and the V and J genes are those of that table, whereas D and trimming came from the DNA. Altogether tens of thousands of clones are present, more than 85% being singletons, with the ten largest covering about a sixth. This CDR3 has 16 residues. Per germline, CDR1 SGHKS and CDR2 YYEKEE (reference sequence). Trimming left V 4 bases short and J 4 bases short, with 18 bases between.

The chain is built from TRBV5-5 and TRBJ2-1, with a weak D call TRBD1 (5 bases). The sequenced sample was peripheral blood. This receptor was taken from a human donor with active COVID-19. The donor label of this sample is uncertain. This CDR3 is CASSRPPQGLYNEQFF. The CDR3 nucleotides read TGTGCCAGCAGCCGTCCCCCCCAGGGCCTATACAATGAGCAGTTCTTC.